This T cell receptor (beta chain) was profiled in a study of shared clonotypes between healthy human individuals. The genomic DNA of each subset was split evenly across several immunoSEQ plates. Original analysis: Owing to the provision of junction-only sequences devoid of quality scores by immunoSEQ, filtering differed. Here immunoSEQ multiplex PCR was the method, and the copy in TCRdb shows in-frame clones only, minus some. The D gene and trimming were derived from the DNA, and the V and J assignments and clone size from that table. The sample contains 850,000 to 1,200,000 clones, around 74% of which appear only once. J lost 7 bases, V lost 4 bases, and 8 bases had no gene match. Germline V gene lookup returns CDR1 LNHDA and CDR2 SQIVND (reference sequence). This CDR3 comprises 14 residues.

The sequence derives from a man aged 18 to 30 in good health. The chain has TRBV19 and TRBJ1-1; 8 bases align to TRBD1. Sequencing was done on a sample of memory CD4+ T cells sorted from blood. Subset: CD45RA-negative fraction. The CDR3 DNA follows: TGTGCCAGTAGTACCCCACAGGGGGGGTATGAAGCTTTCTTT. Translation: CASSTPQGGYEAFF.